The following is a TCR beta chain sequence with its context. This record belongs to a study of immune evolution from preneoplasia to lung adenocarcinoma. Sequenced by immunoSEQ multiplex PCR; TCRdb stores in-frame clones only, minus some. Of some 6,200 clones detected, roughly 83% appear once; the ten largest clones hold around 2.7%. This CDR3 comprises 13 residues. V was shortened by 1 base and J by 8 bases, with 10 bases between the two germline ends. Germline V gene data show CDR1 as SGHRS and CDR2 as YFSETQ. The receptor was derived from a donor older than 65 with lung adenocarcinoma. Sequenced sample: FFPE lung adenocarcinoma in situ tissue. V and J are TRBV5-1 and TRBJ1-3; D is unclear. The CDR3 here is CASSLSGQDTIYF. DNA for the CDR3: TGCGCCAGCAGCTTGTCAGGTCAGGACACCATATATTTT.